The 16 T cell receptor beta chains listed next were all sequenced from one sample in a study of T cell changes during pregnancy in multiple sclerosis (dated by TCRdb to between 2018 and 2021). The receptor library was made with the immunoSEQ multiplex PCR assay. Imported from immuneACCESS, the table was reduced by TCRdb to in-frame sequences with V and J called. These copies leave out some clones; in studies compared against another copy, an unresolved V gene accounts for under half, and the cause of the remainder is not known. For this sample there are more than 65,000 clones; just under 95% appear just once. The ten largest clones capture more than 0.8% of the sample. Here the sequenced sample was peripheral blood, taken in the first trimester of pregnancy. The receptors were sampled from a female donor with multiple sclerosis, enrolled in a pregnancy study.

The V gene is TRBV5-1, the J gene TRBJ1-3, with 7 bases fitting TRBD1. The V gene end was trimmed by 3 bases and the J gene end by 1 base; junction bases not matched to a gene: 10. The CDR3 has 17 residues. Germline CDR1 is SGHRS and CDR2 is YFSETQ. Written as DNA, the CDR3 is TGCGCCAGCAGCTCGACAACAGGGGTTGGATCTGGAAACACCATATATTTT. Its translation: CASSSTTGVGSGNTIYF.

Here the CDR3 reads CASSQTGSGANVLTF. The CDR3 nucleotides are TGTGCCAGCAGCCAGACAGGCTCTGGGGCCAACGTCCTGACTTTC. This chain joins TRBV6-1 and TRBJ2-6; TRBD1 might be the D (6 bases). Trimming took off 6 bases at V and 0 bases at J, with 9 bases between the two ends. Germline CDR1 MNHNS, CDR2 SASEGT. The CDR3 has 15 amino acids.

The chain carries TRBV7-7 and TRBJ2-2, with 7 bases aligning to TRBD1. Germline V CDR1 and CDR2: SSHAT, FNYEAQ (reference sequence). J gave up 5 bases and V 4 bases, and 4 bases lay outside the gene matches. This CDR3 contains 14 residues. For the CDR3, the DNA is TGTGCCAGCAGCTACAGGGGCGGGACCGGGGAGCTGTTTTTT. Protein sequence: CASSYRGGTGELFF.

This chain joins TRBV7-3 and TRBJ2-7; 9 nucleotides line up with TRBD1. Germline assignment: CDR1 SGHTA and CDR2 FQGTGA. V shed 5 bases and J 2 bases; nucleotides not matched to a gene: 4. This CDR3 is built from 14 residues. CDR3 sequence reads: CASSAGQGPYEQYF. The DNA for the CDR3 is TGTGCCAGCAGCGCGGGACAGGGACCCTACGAGCAGTACTTC. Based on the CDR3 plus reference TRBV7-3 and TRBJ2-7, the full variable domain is GAGVSQTPSNKVTEKGKYVELRCDPISGHTALYWYRQSLGQGPEFLIYFQGTGAADDSGLPNDRFFAVRPEGSVSTLKIQRTERGDSAVYLCASSAGQGPYEQYFGPGTRLTVT.

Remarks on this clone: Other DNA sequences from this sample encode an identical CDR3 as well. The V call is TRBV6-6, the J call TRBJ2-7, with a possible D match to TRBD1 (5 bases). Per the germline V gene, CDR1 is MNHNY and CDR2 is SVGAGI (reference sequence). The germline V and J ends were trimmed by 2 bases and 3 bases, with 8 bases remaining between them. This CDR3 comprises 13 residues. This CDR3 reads CASSYRRGYEQYF. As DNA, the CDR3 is TGTGCCAGCAGTTACCGTAGGGGCTACGAGCAGTACTTC.

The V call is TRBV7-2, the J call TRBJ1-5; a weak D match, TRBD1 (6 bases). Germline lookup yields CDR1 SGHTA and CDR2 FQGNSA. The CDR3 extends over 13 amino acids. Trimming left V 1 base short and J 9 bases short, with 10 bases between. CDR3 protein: CASSLGGGWPQHF. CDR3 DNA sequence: TGTGCCAGCAGCTTAGGAGGGGGTTGGCCCCAGCATTTT.

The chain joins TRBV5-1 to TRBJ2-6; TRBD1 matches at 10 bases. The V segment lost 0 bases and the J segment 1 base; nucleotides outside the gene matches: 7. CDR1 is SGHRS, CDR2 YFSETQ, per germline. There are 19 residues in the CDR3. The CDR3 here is CASSLAGGGQGSGANVLTF. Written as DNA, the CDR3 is TGCGCCAGCAGCTTGGCCGGGGGGGGACAGGGGTCTGGGGCCAACGTCCTGACTTTC.

CDR3: CASSIGSRQPQHF. The CDR3 DNA is TGTGCCAGTAGTATTGGTAGTCGGCAGCCCCAGCATTTT. The gene calls are TRBV19 and TRBJ1-5; D remains unclear. CDR1 and CDR2 (germline): LNHDA, SQIVND (reference sequence). The CDR3 length is 13 residues. The ends were cut back, 3 bases at V and 7 bases at J, with 10 bases in the middle.

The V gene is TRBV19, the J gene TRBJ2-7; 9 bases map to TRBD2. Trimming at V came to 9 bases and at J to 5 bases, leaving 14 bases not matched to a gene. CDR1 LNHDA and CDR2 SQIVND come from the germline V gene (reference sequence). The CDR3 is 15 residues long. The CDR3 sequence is CASSTIAGAYHEQYF. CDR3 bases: TGTGCCAGCTCCACTATAGCGGGAGCTTACCACGAGCAGTACTTC. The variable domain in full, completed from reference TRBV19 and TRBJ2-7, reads DGGITQSPKYLFRKEGQNVTLSCEQNLNHDAMYWYRQDPGQGLRLIYYSQIVNDFQKGDIAEGYSVSREKKESFPLTVTSAQKNPTAFYLCASSTIAGAYHEQYFGPGTRLTVT.

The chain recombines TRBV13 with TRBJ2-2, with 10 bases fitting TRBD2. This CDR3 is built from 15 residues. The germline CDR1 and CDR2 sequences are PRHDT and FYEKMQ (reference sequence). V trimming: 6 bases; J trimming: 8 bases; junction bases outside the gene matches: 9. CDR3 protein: CASSHGLAVRGELFF. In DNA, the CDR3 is TGTGCCAGCAGTCACGGACTAGCGGTTAGAGGGGAGCTGTTTTTT.

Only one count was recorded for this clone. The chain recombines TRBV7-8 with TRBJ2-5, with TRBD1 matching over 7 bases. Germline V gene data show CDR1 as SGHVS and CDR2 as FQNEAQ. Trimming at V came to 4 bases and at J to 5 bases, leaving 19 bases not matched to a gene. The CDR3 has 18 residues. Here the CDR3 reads CASSSRPGGRGLGETQYF. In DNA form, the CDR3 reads TGTGCCAGCAGCTCCCGCCCAGGGGGTAGAGGGTTGGGGGAGACCCAGTACTTC. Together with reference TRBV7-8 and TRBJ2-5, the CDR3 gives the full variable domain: GAGVSQSPRYKVAKRGQDVALRCDPISGHVSLFWYQQALGQGPEFLTYFQNEAQLDKSGLPSDRFFAERPEGSVSTLKIQRTQQEDSAVYLCASSSRPGGRGLGETQYFGPGTRLLVL.

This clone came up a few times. The CDR3 DNA is TGTGCCAGCAGCTACTGGGGGCGGGAGACCCAGTACTTC. Amino acid sequence: CASSYWGRETQYF. The chain couples TRBV5-4 to TRBJ2-5; D is possibly TRBD1 (6 bases). CDR3 length: 13 residues. Germline CDR1 is SGHNT and CDR2 is YYREEE (reference sequence). V was clipped by 3 bases and J by 5 bases, with 11 bases between them. Based on the CDR3 plus reference TRBV5-4 and TRBJ2-5, the full variable domain is ETGVTQSPTHLIKTRGQQVTLRCSSQSGHNTVSWYQQALGQGPQFIFQYYREEENGRGNFPPRFSGLQFPNYSSELNVNALELDDSALYLCASSYWGRETQYFGPGTRLLVL.

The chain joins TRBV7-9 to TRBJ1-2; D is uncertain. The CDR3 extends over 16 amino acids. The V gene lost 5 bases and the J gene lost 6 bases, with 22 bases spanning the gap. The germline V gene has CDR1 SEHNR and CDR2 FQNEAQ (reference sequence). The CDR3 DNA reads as TGTGCCAGCAGCCCACCAGTACTTACGGGGATCAATGGCTACACCTTC. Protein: CASSPPVLTGINGYTF.

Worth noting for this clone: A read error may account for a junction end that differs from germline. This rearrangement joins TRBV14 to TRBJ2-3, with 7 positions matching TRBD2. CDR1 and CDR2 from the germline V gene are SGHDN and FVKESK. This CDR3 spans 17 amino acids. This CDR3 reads CANSQSWGSGFPDTQYF. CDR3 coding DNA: TGTGCCAACAGCCAAAGTTGGGGTAGCGGGTTTCCAGATACGCAGTATTTT.

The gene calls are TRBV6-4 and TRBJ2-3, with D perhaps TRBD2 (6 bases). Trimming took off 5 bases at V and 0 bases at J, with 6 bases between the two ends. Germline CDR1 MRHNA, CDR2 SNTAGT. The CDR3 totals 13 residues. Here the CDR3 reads CASSSGSTDTQYF. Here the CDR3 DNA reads TGTGCCAGCAGTAGCGGGAGCACAGATACGCAGTATTTT.

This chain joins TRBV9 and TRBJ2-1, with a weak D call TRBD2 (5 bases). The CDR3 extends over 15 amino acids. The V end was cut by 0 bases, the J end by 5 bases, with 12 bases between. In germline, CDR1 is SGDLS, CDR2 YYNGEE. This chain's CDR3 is CASSVVARLNNEQFF. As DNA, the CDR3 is TGTGCCAGCAGCGTAGTAGCGAGATTAAACAATGAGCAGTTCTTC.